The clone carrying this TCR beta chain showed up just once. Its antigen is undetermined. The treatment denotes: some 19 received Ad26.COV2.S at low or high dose, single or two shots; several received placebo; per-sample allocation not given. The investigators took samples on day 63 after the first vaccine or placebo injection. The record originates from a study of Ad26.COV2.S vaccination and SARS-CoV-2 variants. About the research overall: Donor allocation was to the COV1001 Ad26.COV2.S trial arm.

Profiling relied on immunoSEQ multiplex PCR, and the TCRdb table lists in-frame clones only, not all of them. This sample has around 340,000 clones, with 88% found just once. The study, taken as a whole, reports: Breadth and depth estimates from TCRs may understate total T cell responses.

The length of the CDR3 is 13 residues. The germline V gene has CDR1 SGHTA and CDR2 FQGTGA. Trimming cost V 5 bases and J 7 bases, with 14 bases left between them. Sample: peripheral blood, taken in a trial of Ad26.COV2.S vaccine versus placebo. This chain joins TRBV7-3 and TRBJ1-1; D perhaps matches TRBD1 (5 bases). The TCR sequence derives from a person aged 18 to 65 who received the Ad26.COV2.S COVID-19 vaccine or a placebo. The chain's CDR3 is CASSPAKGYEAFF. The CDR3 coding sequence is TGTGCCAGCAGCCCCGCGAAGGGGTATGAAGCTTTCTTT.